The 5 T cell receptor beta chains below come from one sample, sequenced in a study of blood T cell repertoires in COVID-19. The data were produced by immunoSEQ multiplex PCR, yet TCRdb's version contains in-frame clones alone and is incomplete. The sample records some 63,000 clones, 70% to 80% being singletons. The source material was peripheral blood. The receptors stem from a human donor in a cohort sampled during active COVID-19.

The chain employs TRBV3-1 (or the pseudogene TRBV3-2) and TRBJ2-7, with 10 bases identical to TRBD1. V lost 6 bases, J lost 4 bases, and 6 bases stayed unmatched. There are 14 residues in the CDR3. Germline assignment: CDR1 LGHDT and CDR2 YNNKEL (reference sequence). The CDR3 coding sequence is TGTGCCAGCAGTCGGGACAGGGGAATGTACGAGCAGTACTTC. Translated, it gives CASSRDRGMYEQYF.

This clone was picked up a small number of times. DNA for the CDR3: TGTGCCACCCAACAGGGAACTTATCAGCCCCAGCATTTT. It translates to CATQQGTYQPQHF. The rearrangement uses TRBV24-1 and TRBJ1-5; the D gene is possibly TRBD1 (6 bases). The CDR3 has 13 residues. CDR1 is KGHDR, CDR2 SFDVKD, per germline. V lost 9 bases to trimming and J lost 5 bases, with 13 bases between them.

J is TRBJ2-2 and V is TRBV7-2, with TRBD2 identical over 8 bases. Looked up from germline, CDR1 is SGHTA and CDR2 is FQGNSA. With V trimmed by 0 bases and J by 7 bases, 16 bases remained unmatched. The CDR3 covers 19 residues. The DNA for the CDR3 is TGTGCCAGCAGCTTAGCTGGAATAGGGACTAGTGGCGCGGGCGGGGAGCTGTTTTTT. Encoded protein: CASSLAGIGTSGAGGELFF.

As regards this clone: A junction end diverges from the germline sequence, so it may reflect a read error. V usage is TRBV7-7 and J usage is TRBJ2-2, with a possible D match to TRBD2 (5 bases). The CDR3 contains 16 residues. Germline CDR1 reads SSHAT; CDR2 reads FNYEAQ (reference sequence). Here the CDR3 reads CASSNPTGYGTGELFF. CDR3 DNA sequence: TGTGCTAGCAGCAACCCCACGGGGTACGGCACCGGGGAGCTGTTTTTT.

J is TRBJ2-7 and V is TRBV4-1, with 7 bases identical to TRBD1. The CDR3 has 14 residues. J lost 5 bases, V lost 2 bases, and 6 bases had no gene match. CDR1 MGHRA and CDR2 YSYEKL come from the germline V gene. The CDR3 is CASSQRQGLDEQYF. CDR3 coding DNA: TGCGCCAGCAGCCAAAGACAGGGTCTGGACGAGCAGTACTTC.